Given below is one TCR beta chain in context. This clone has only a few counts. The antigen this receptor binds is unknown. There are no base qualities to consult, and no much larger clone falls within one base. The entire amount of isolated RNA was reverse transcribed using the High Capacity cDNA Reverse Transcription Kit, so the sequenced TCRB transcripts were expressed ones. Naive, central memory and regulatory T cell samples underwent deep immunoSEQ sequencing, averaging around 4 million total reads per sample. Sorted cells were lysed in RLT buffer, and RNA was extracted using DNase-treated RNeasy Micro or Mini kits according to cell number. Each cell subset was processed on its own to prevent cross-contamination, while patient and healthy donor samples were processed together. The immunoSEQ multiplex PCR was used to amplify TCRB sequences from cDNA, yielding 87-bp fragments that span the CDR3 region. Amplicons were sequenced on the Illumina HiSeq platform. Regarding the original processing steps: PCR bias was corrected computationally using synthetic template baselines, and reads within Hamming distance 2 were collapsed, with unmergeable singletons discarded. Reads were aligned to IMGT to assign V, D and J genes, CDR3 length, and insertions or deletions at six rearrangement sites. Clonotype counts were normalized to sorted cell number within each subset before computing true diversity and Gini coefficients with the tcR R package. The overlap coefficient, calculated on TCRB nucleotide sequences, was used to measure repertoire sharing. Out-of-frame TCRB sequences from naive cells were analyzed to stand in for the pre-selection repertoire. The clones in this table, taken by TCRdb from immuneACCESS, are in-frame only. Not every clone is retained; where verified, under half of the shortfall comes from an unresolved V gene, and the cause of the rest is unknown. For V, J and clone size, that table is used; D and trimming come from the DNA. The sample has a few hundred thousand clones on record, roughly 17% of them singletons. Together, the top ten hold approximately 0.081% of the sample.

From the cysteine through the phenylalanine, the CDR3 covers 18 amino acids. The retained sequence is limited to the CDR3, 54 bases, with the frame set at the first base. Trimmed from V: 4 bases; trimmed from J: 1 base; junction bases lacking a gene match: 12. In the germline V gene, CDR1 corresponds to SQVTM and CDR2 to ANQGSEA. The data derive from a study of beta chain features in type 1 diabetes (dated by TCRdb to 2016 to 2019). As for the study more broadly: Patients and healthy donors did not differ in mean age, gender distribution, total cell number or subset yield. A total of roughly 100 million sorted cells were examined across all samples, and the number of cells per subset was strongly correlated with RNA yield. In the study, recently diagnosed type 1 diabetes patients and matched healthy donors were compared on the TCRB repertoires of their sorted circulating CD4+ T cell subsets. Naive and central memory subsets were obtained from all 30 or so donors, but regulatory and stem cell-like memory subsets were isolated from only 8 patients and about eight healthy donors.

Each donor gave one peripheral blood draw, roughly 120 mL on average, collected into heparinised tubes. Naive, central memory, regulatory and stem cell-like memory CD4+ T cells were sorted on a BD FACSAria II using a panel including CD45RO, CCR7, CD25, CD127, CD95 and CD27. Every sorted population had a purity above 98%. Right away, PBMCs were isolated by Lymphoprep density gradient centrifugation and were stained directly, with no culture step. Samples were stained and sorted in pairs, with one healthy donor and one patient per experiment, so that batch effects were minimized. The full study reports these points: In all four CD4+ subsets, TCRB CDR3 length was moderately but significantly shorter in type 1 diabetes patients. Shorter templates might be favored by PCR, yet because patient and control samples were amplified and corrected together, any such skew would affect both groups equally. Because cDNA rather than genomic DNA was sequenced, highly expressing activated cells could have been over-represented, although no difference in activation and CD3 levels was found between groups. Only small numbers of individuals were included in the HLA sub-analyses, which left unresolved whether HLA type had any influence on TCRB rearrangement. At VDJ recombination sites, patients with type 1 diabetes made fewer insertions and deleted more nucleotides, a pattern implying thymic rearrangement abnormalities. The naive, central memory and regulatory TCRB repertoires appeared to resemble one another more closely among patients than among healthy donors.

Sample: naive CD4+ T cells from blood. The intended sense of this specimen's cell subset or site label: true naive CD4+ T cells. The receptor chain draws on TRBV29-1 and TRBJ2-6; 8 bases in the middle match TRBD2. The sequence was obtained from a man aged 25 to 40 with type 1 diabetes. The DNA sequence follows: TGCAGCGTTGCCCCTAGAGTAGCGGGGATGTCTGGGGCCAACGTCCTGACTTTC. It codes for CSVAPRVAGMSGANVLTF.